The present T cell receptor (beta chain) was sequenced within a study of cytomegalovirus exposure and HLA in healthy donors. General study results and limits: Available immune exposure information was restricted to CMV serostatus only.

Nominally healthy donors provided the samples, though records likely missed some immune exposures. The PCR used 60 Vbeta and 13 Jbeta primers. TCRdb keeps only in-frame clones here, not all; method: immunoSEQ multiplex PCR. Its listing shows about 88,000 clones. V dropped 0 bases and J dropped 4; count of bases not matched to a gene: 2. The CDR3 has 15 amino acids. Per germline, CDR1 LGHNA and CDR2 YSLEER. Concerning this clone itself: Its target is unknown.

The chain recombines TRBV4-3 with TRBJ2-1; 8 nucleotides align to TRBD1. The sample taken for sequencing was PBMCs. This receptor was obtained from a girl aged 5-17 years in good health and CMV-seropositive. In DNA form, the CDR3 reads TGCGCCAGCAGCCAAGAGGACAGGGAGTACAATGAGCAGTTCTTC. The encoded protein is CASSQEDREYNEQFF.